These 9 T cell receptor beta chains originate from one sample sequenced in a study of T-cell reconstitution after alpha-beta-depleted transplantation in children. Researchers prepared the TCRbeta library using unique molecular identifiers, the study reports. Each CDR3 protein is one row after TCRdb ran MiXCR on the PCR reads. The sample shows roughly 400,000 distinct CDR3 sequences, over 40% of them seen only once. Source: PBMCs, taken before TCRalphabeta/CD19-depleted stem cell transplant. The receptors originated from a girl aged 2-10 years with aplastic anemia, due to receive a stem cell transplant.

This clonotype was seen a few times. The chain carries TRBV27 and TRBJ2-1, with D unclear. With 5 bases removed from V and 7 bases from J, the gap between germline ends came to 15 bases. The V gene's germline CDR1 is MNHEY and CDR2 SMNVEV (reference sequence). There are 14 residues in the CDR3. CDR3 loop: CASSGLPNGNEQFF. The CDR3 region has the DNA TGTGCCAGCAGTGGGCTCCCGAATGGGAATGAGCAGTTCTTC.

The V and J genes are TRBV12-3 or TRBV12-4 and TRBJ1-2, with D unclear. The V gene lost 3 bases and the J gene lost 2 bases, with 10 bases spanning the gap. The CDR3 is 14 amino acids. The CDR3 region is CASSLKGSNYGYTF. CDR3 DNA: TGTGCCAGCAGTTTGAAGGGCTCAAACTATGGCTACACCTTC.

This clonotype appeared many times. CDR3 coding DNA: TGTGCCAGTAGTATTACCGGAGGACTCCCCTACAATGAGCAGTTCTTC. Its translation: CASSITGGLPYNEQFF. The chain has TRBV19 and TRBJ2-1; maybe TRBD2 (5 bases). CDR1 is LNHDA and CDR2 is SQIVND in the germline V gene (reference sequence). Trimming left V 3 bases short and J 2 bases short, with 14 bases between. This CDR3 comprises 16 residues. The full variable domain, with the rest looked up from reference TRBV19 and TRBJ2-1, is DGGITQSPKYLFRKEGQNVTLSCEQNLNHDAMYWYRQDPGQGLRLIYYSQIVNDFQKGDIAEGYSVSREKKESFPLTVTSAQKNPTAFYLCASSITGGLPYNEQFFGPGTRLTVL.

The chain uses TRBV20-1 and TRBJ1-1, with TRBD1 matching 7 bases. Losses at the gene ends were 6 bases for V and 7 bases for J; bases not matched to a gene: 11. This CDR3 contains 13 residues. The germline gives CDR1 DFQATT, CDR2 SNEGSKA (reference sequence). The CDR3 region is CSAPAGTENEAFF. CDR3 coding DNA: TGCAGTGCGCCAGCCGGGACAGAGAATGAAGCTTTCTTT.

In DNA form, the CDR3 reads TGCAGTGCTAGAGATATGGAGCGGGAAGACACCGGGGAGCTGTTTTTT. This gives the protein CSARDMEREDTGELFF. The J gene is TRBJ2-2, the V gene TRBV20-1, with TRBD2 matching over 7 bases. The CDR3 runs to 16 residues. Unmatched junction bases numbered 7, after V lost 0 bases and J lost 3 bases. Looked up from germline, CDR1 is DFQATT and CDR2 is SNEGSKA (reference sequence).

The chain joins TRBV7-2 to TRBJ2-7; 7 nucleotides agree with TRBD1. The germline V gene encodes CDR1 SGHTA and CDR2 FQGNSA. V shed 5 bases and J 4 bases; nucleotides not matched to a gene: 5. The CDR3 has 13 residues. CDR3 amino acids: CASSQGGRYEQYF. CDR3 DNA sequence: TGTGCCAGCAGCCAAGGGGGCCGATACGAGCAGTACTTC.

The chain has TRBV6-7 and TRBJ2-3; 7 bases are a match to TRBD2. TRBV6-7 is known as an ORF, though its function is uncertain. The CDR3 runs to 16 residues. J was trimmed by 4 bases and V by 2 bases; bases with no gene match: 9. In DNA, the CDR3 is TGTGCCAGCAGTTACAAGCGGTTGGGGAGGGCAGATACGCAGTATTTT. Its translation: CASSYKRLGRADTQYF.

This rearrangement joins TRBV27 to TRBJ2-7; weak D call: TRBD1 (6 bases). Trimming stripped 7 bases from V and 0 bases from J, with 13 bases between. This CDR3 has 14 amino acids. Germline CDR1 is MNHEY and CDR2 is SMNVEV (reference sequence). CDR3 protein: CASTTTGSSYEQYF. The DNA of the CDR3 is TGTGCCAGCACTACTACAGGGTCCTCCTACGAGCAGTACTTC.

The genes are TRBV5-1 and TRBJ2-2; tentative D call: TRBD1 (6 bases). The CDR3 is 12 amino acids. V gave up 5 bases and J gave up 7 bases, with 9 bases separating them. Looked up from germline, CDR1 is SGHRS and CDR2 is YFSETQ. As DNA, the CDR3 is TGCGCCAGCAGTGCAGGGGTCGGGGAGCTGTTTTTT. Encoded protein: CASSAGVGELFF. The complete variable domain, with remaining parts taken from reference TRBV5-1 and TRBJ2-2, reads KAGVTQTPRYLIKTRGQQVTLSCSPISGHRSVSWYQQTPGQGLQFLFEYFSETQRNKGNFPGRFSGRQFSNSRSEMNVSTLELGDSALYLCASSAGVGELFFGEGSRLTVL.